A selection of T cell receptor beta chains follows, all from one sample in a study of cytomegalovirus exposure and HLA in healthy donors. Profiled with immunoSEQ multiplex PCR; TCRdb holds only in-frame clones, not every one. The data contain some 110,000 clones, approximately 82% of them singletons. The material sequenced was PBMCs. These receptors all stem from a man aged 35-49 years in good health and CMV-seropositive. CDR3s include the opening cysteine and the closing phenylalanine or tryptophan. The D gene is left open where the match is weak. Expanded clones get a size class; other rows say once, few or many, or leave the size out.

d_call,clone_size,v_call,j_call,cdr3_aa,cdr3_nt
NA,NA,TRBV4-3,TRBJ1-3,CASSQVRLGGHLSSGNTIYF,TGCGCCAGCAGCCAAGTAAGGTTAGGGGGACACCTGAGCTCTGGAAACACCATATATTTT
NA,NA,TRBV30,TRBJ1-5,CAWRGRGGDSNQPQHF,TGTGCCTGGAGGGGCAGGGGTGGGGATAGCAATCAGCCCCAGCATTTT
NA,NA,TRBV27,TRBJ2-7,CASSLGALSSYEQYF,TGTGCCAGCAGTTTAGGGGCCTTAAGCTCCTACGAGCAGTACTTC
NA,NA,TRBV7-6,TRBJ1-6,CASSPGERISLHF,TGTGCCAGCAGCCCCGGTGAGAGGATCTCCCTCCACTTT
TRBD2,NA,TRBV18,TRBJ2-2,CASSDIGLALNTGELFF,TGTGCCAGCTCGGATATCGGACTAGCCTTGAACACCGGGGAGCTGTTTTTT
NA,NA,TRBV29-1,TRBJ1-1,CSVLREGGNTEAFF,TGCAGCGTACTGAGGGAGGGGGGGAACACTGAAGCTTTCTTT
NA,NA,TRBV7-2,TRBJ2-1,CASSLMTQINEQFF,TGTGCCAGCAGCCTAATGACTCAGATCAATGAGCAGTTCTTC
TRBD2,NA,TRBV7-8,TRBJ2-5,CASSLAERGLQETQYF,TGTGCCAGCAGCTTAGCGGAGCGGGGCCTCCAAGAGACCCAGTACTTC
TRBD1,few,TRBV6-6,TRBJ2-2,CASRPRTGVNTGELFF,TGTGCCAGCAGGCCAAGGACAGGGGTGAACACCGGGGAGCTGTTTTTT
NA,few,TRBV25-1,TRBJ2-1,CASSANLAPPGNEQFF,TGTGCCAGCAGTGCCAATCTAGCGCCGCCGGGGAATGAGCAGTTCTTC
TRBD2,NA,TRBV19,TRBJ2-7,CASSWRLAGSDEQYF,TGTGCCAGTAGTTGGAGACTAGCGGGATCGGACGAGCAGTACTTC
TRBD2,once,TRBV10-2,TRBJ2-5,CASSESSLAGGPWYETQYF,TGCGCCAGCAGTGAGTCCTCGCTAGCGGGGGGGCCATGGTATGAGACCCAGTACTTC
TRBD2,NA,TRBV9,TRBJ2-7,CASSVDGAGGFYEQYF,TGTGCCAGCAGCGTAGACGGAGCGGGGGGATTCTACGAGCAGTACTTC
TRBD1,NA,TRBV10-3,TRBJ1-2,CAISETGVGYTF,TGTGCCATCAGTGAGACAGGGGTTGGCTACACCTTC
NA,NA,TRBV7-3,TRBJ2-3,CASSLEGSDTQYF,TGTGCCAGCAGCTTAGAGGGTTCAGATACGCAGTATTTT
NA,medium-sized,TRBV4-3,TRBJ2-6,CASSQGGDSGANVLTF,TGCGCCAGCAGCCAAGGGGGAGACTCTGGGGCCAACGTCCTGACTTTC
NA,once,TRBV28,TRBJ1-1,CASSTYQGTEAFF,TGTGCCAGCAGTACTTACCAGGGCACTGAAGCTTTCTTT
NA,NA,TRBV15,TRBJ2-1,CATSGRIAYNNEQFF,TGTGCCACCAGCGGGCGGATAGCGTATAACAATGAGCAGTTCTTC
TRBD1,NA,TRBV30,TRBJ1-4,CAWSLGQGVNEKLFF,TGTGCCTGGAGCCTGGGACAGGGGGTGAATGAAAAACTGTTTTTT
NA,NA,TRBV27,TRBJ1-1,CASSYNRVMNTEAFF,TGTGCCAGCAGTTACAACAGGGTCATGAACACTGAAGCTTTCTTT
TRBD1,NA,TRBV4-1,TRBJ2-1,CASSQDRTGSSYNEQFF,TGCGCCAGCAGCCAAGACCGGACAGGGTCGTCCTACAATGAGCAGTTCTTC
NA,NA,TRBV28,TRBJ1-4,CASSFTRASNEKLFF,TGTGCCAGCAGTTTCACCCGAGCCTCTAATGAAAAACTGTTTTTT